The 20 T cell receptor beta chains in this list originate from one sample, sequenced in a study of beta chain features in type 1 diabetes. Expressed TCRB transcripts were sequenced after all isolated RNA was converted to cDNA. The assay was immunoSEQ multiplex PCR, and TCRdb's table has in-frame clones only and misses some. The data hold about 290,000 clones, with around 7.8% observed a single time. Input material: central memory CD4+ T cells from blood. The receptors come from a young woman in good health.

This clone has just a few counts. The chain uses TRBV7-9 and TRBJ2-5; perhaps D is TRBD1 or TRBD2 (6 bases each). From germline, CDR1 is SEHNR and CDR2 FQNEAQ (reference sequence). The CDR3 length is 17 residues. V lost 4 bases to trimming and J lost 3 bases, with 21 bases between them. CDR3 residues: CASSSRWGAGREETQYF. The CDR3 nucleotides are TGTGCCAGCAGCTCCCGATGGGGGGCAGGAAGGGAAGAGACCCAGTACTTC.

The chain has TRBV6-5 and TRBJ2-7; D remains unclear. The CDR3 is 14 residues long. Trimming pared 2 bases from V and 2 bases from J, leaving 10 bases between. Germline V gene data show CDR1 as MNHEY and CDR2 as SVGAGI. The CDR3 protein is CASSYGRTAYEQYV. CDR3 DNA: TGTGCCAGCAGTTACGGCAGGACCGCCTACGAGCAGTACGTC.

This sequence joins TRBV27 and TRBJ1-1; 7 bases match TRBD1. The CDR3 contains 12 residues. The V and J ends lost 4 bases and 7 bases, in that order; junction bases with no gene match: 3. CDR1 and CDR2 (germline): MNHEY, SMNVEV (reference sequence). This CDR3 is CASSYPGGEAFF. In DNA form, the CDR3 reads TGTGCCAGCAGTTACCCAGGGGGTGAAGCTTTCTTT.

This clone has just a few counts. This sequence joins TRBV5-1 and TRBJ2-1; 10 positions agree with TRBD2. Germline V gives CDR1 SGHRS, CDR2 YFSETQ. Losses at the gene ends were 4 bases for V and 0 bases for J; bases not matched to a gene: 10. There are 18 residues in the CDR3. CDR3 sequence reads: CASSTGLAARPSYNEQFF. In DNA, the CDR3 is TGCGCCAGCAGCACTGGACTAGCGGCGCGCCCCTCCTACAATGAGCAGTTCTTC.

This chain links TRBV2 with TRBJ2-2; 8 nucleotides line up with TRBD1. CDR3 size: 13 residues. The V segment lost 6 bases and the J segment 4 bases; nucleotides outside the gene matches: 1. Germline-derived CDR1 and CDR2 are SNHLY and FYNNEI. CDR3 amino acids: CASRDRGTGELFF. DNA for the CDR3: TGTGCCAGCAGAGACAGGGGCACCGGGGAGCTGTTTTTT.

The CDR3 spells CASSFLDTQYF. The CDR3 bases are TGTGCCAGCAGTTTTCTAGATACGCAGTATTTT. This chain connects TRBV28 to TRBJ2-3; D uncertain. This CDR3 is built from 11 residues. The V end was cut by 3 bases, the J end by 5 bases, with 3 bases between. CDR1 MDHEN and CDR2 SYDVKM come from the germline V gene.

This clone was seen at least ten times. The V call is TRBV18, the J call TRBJ2-1; 8 bases are a match to TRBD1. The V gene's germline CDR1 is KGHSH and CDR2 LQKENI. The CDR3 loop spans 16 amino acids. The trim removed 0 bases at V and 9 bases at J, leaving 10 bases unmatched. Here the CDR3 reads CASSPPETGDAGEQFF. The CDR3 DNA reads TGTGCCAGCTCACCACCCGAGACAGGGGATGCCGGTGAGCAGTTCTTC.

CDR3 in amino acids: CASSFELVNTEAFF. The CDR3 DNA follows: TGTGCCAGCAGCTTTGAATTGGTTAACACTGAAGCTTTCTTT. The gene calls are TRBV5-6 and TRBJ1-1; D call uncertain. From germline, CDR1 is SGHDT and CDR2 YYEEEE. Trimming left V 2 bases short and J 2 bases short, with 10 bases between. This CDR3 has 14 amino acids.

This clone was detected a few times. The chain carries TRBV11-2 and TRBJ2-1; 10 nucleotides agree with TRBD2. Germline V gene data show CDR1 as SGHAT and CDR2 as FQNNGV. V dropped 5 bases and J dropped 8; count of bases not matched to a gene: 9. The CDR3 is 15 residues long. In DNA form, the CDR3 reads TGTGCCAGCAGCCCCGGGAGCGGGAGGGGTCATGAGCAGTTCTTC. It translates to CASSPGSGRGHEQFF. The full variable domain, rest sourced from reference TRBV11-2 and TRBJ2-1, is EAGVAQSPRYKIIEKRQSVAFWCNPISGHATLYWYQQILGQGPKLLIQFQNNGVVDDSQLPKDRFSAERLKGVDSTLKIQPAKLEDSAVYLCASSPGSGRGHEQFFGPGTRLTVL.

The V call is TRBV7-8, the J call TRBJ1-6; D is uncertain. Trimming took off 2 bases at V and 13 bases at J, with 18 bases between the two ends. The CDR3 is 15 amino acids. Looked up from germline, CDR1 is SGHVS and CDR2 is FQNEAQ. CDR3 residues: CASSLYSSLADPLHF. The CDR3 DNA follows: TGTGCCAGCAGCTTATACTCTTCGTTGGCTGATCCCCTCCACTTT.

The chain uses TRBV7-2 and TRBJ2-5; D gene uncertain. The CDR3 runs 11 residues. From germline, CDR1 is SGHTA and CDR2 FQGNSA. Trimming pared 3 bases from V and 7 bases from J, leaving 6 bases between. CDR3 coding DNA: TGTGCCAGCAGCTTCTGGGGGACCCAGTACTTC. Its translation: CASSFWGTQYF.

The chain links TRBV2 to TRBJ1-2; a possible D gene is TRBD1 (6 bases). The V gene's germline CDR1 is SNHLY and CDR2 FYNNEI. CDR3 size: 13 residues. Trimming stripped 4 bases from V and 4 bases from J, with 10 bases between. CDR3: CASSVQGGYGYTF. In DNA form, the CDR3 reads TGTGCCAGCAGTGTACAGGGAGGCTATGGCTACACCTTC.

This clone was found many times. CDR3 sequence (DNA): TGTGCCAGCAGCGTGGTGGGGTTGGGTGAAGCTTTCTTT. Protein sequence: CASSVVGLGEAFF. This chain connects TRBV9 to TRBJ1-1, with unresolved D. Germline-derived CDR1 and CDR2 are SGDLS and YYNGEE. This CDR3 has 13 amino acids. Trimming cost V 2 bases and J 7 bases, with 12 bases left between them.

This rearrangement joins TRBV4-3 to TRBJ2-5; 16 bases match TRBD2. Losses at the gene ends were 0 bases for V and 2 bases for J; bases not matched to a gene: 3. Germline CDR1 is LGHNA and CDR2 is YSLEER. This CDR3 is 18 amino acids long. CDR3: CASSQDVGLAGGQETQYF. The CDR3 coding sequence is TGCGCCAGCAGCCAAGATGTGGGACTAGCGGGGGGGCAAGAGACCCAGTACTTC.

The chain carries TRBV5-1 and TRBJ2-1; TRBD1 aligns across 9 bases. CDR3 length equals 14 residues. Germline V lookup: CDR1 SGHRS, CDR2 YFSETQ. Trimming took 3 bases from V and 9 from J; bases not matched to a gene: 7. The CDR3 is CASSSGTGNSEQFF. As DNA, the CDR3 is TGCGCCAGCAGCTCCGGGACAGGGAATAGTGAGCAGTTCTTC. Together with reference TRBV5-1 and TRBJ2-1, the CDR3 gives the full variable domain: KAGVTQTPRYLIKTRGQQVTLSCSPISGHRSVSWYQQTPGQGLQFLFEYFSETQRNKGNFPGRFSGRQFSNSRSEMNVSTLELGDSALYLCASSSGTGNSEQFFGPGTRLTVL.

This chain links TRBV7-2 with TRBJ1-1; D unclear. The CDR3 spans 10 residues. Germline-derived CDR1 and CDR2 are SGHTA and FQGNSA. Trimming left V 2 bases short and J 10 bases short, with 5 bases between. The CDR3 nucleotides read TGTGCCAGCAGCTTACGGGGAGCTTTCTTT. Protein: CASSLRGAFF.

The genes are TRBV29-1 and TRBJ2-7; a possible D gene is TRBD2 (7 bases). The CDR3 is made up of 12 amino acids. Germline V gene data show CDR1 as SQVTM and CDR2 as ANQGSEA. V was shortened by 4 bases and J by 6 bases, with 13 bases between the two germline ends. The CDR3 DNA is TGCAGCGTTGGGTGGGGGGGCGGCGAGCAGTACTTC. This gives the protein CSVGWGGGEQYF.

This clone has a handful of counts. J is TRBJ2-3 and V is TRBV29-1; the match to TRBD2 covers 12 bases. The CDR3 has 14 amino acids. The germline V gene encodes CDR1 SQVTM and CDR2 ANQGSEA. Trimming took 6 bases from V and 2 from J; bases not matched to a gene: 3. CDR3 sequence (DNA): TGCAGCGTGAGGACTAGCGGGAACACAGATACGCAGTATTTT. It codes for CSVRTSGNTDTQYF.

There are a few counts of this clone. The CDR3 DNA reads TGCGCCAGCAGCCTCAGACAGGGAGATGGAAACACCATATATTTT. Translating gives CASSLRQGDGNTIYF. The chain links TRBV4-3 to TRBJ1-3; the match to TRBD1 covers 7 bases. Germline loops: CDR1 LGHNA, CDR2 YSLEER. CDR3 length equals 15 residues. V was clipped by 4 bases and J by 3 bases; unmatched bases: 6.

This clone was detected only a few times. Distinct nucleotide sequences in the sample also encode this CDR3. J is TRBJ1-2 and V is TRBV7-8; 7 nucleotides align to TRBD1. Germline CDR1 SGHVS, CDR2 FQNEAQ. V gave up 3 bases and J gave up 0 bases; unmatched junction bases: 1. CDR3 length: 14 residues. CDR3 bases: TGTGCCAGCAGCTTGGGGACAGCTAACTATGGCTACACCTTC. It yields the protein CASSLGTANYGYTF. Using reference TRBV7-8 and TRBJ1-2 for the parts outside the CDR3, the full variable domain is GAGVSQSPRYKVAKRGQDVALRCDPISGHVSLFWYQQALGQGPEFLTYFQNEAQLDKSGLPSDRFFAERPEGSVSTLKIQRTQQEDSAVYLCASSLGTANYGYTFGSGTRLTVV.